These T cell receptor beta chains were read from a single sample in a study of T cells in localized non-small cell lung cancer. Some clones are missing from TCRdb's copy, which holds only in-frame ones; the method was immunoSEQ multiplex PCR. Altogether some 36,000 clones are present, roughly 90% being singletons, with the ten largest covering about 6%. Sequencing used peripheral blood mononuclear cells, obtained before any cancer treatment. The receptors stem from a male donor at least 60 years old with stage II lung adenocarcinoma. Both conserved end residues are part of each CDR3. Fields, in order: J gene, clone size, CDR3 length, D gene, V gene, CDR3 protein, CDR3 DNA. A D gene is named only where the DNA matches it firmly. Clone sizes are given selectively: once, few, many, or a class where the clone is expanded.

>TRBJ1-2|.|14|.|TRBV18
CASSPDIGNYGYTF
TGTGCCAGCTCACCCGACATCGGAAACTATGGCTACACCTTC
>TRBJ2-6|.|16|.|TRBV11-2
CASNSPGGSGANVLTF
TGTGCCAGCAACTCCCCCGGGGGCTCTGGGGCCAACGTCCTGACTTTC
>TRBJ2-3|.|15|.|TRBV6-1
CASSTLGLGTDTQYF
TGTGCCAGCAGTACGCTAGGGCTAGGGACAGATACGCAGTATTTT
>TRBJ1-1|.|14|.|TRBV6-5
CASSPPGMNTEAFF
TGTGCCAGCAGTCCCCCGGGGATGAACACTGAAGCTTTCTTT
>TRBJ2-7|.|16|TRBD2|TRBV7-8
CASSRDYRQFHYEQYF
TGTGCCAGCAGCCGGGACTACAGGCAATTTCACTACGAGCAGTACTTC
>TRBJ1-1|.|13|.|TRBV5-1
CASSLTAATEAFF
TGCGCCAGCAGCTTGACCGCTGCCACTGAAGCTTTCTTT
>TRBJ1-2|once|11|.|TRBV6-5
CASNYGGGYTF
TGTGCCAGCAACTACGGGGGTGGCTACACCTTC
>TRBJ2-1|.|16|.|TRBV9
CASSVGLRSSYNEQFF
TGTGCCAGCAGCGTAGGGCTGAGATCCTCCTACAATGAGCAGTTCTTC
>TRBJ1-4|.|16|.|TRBV4-3
CASSQEGNGRNEKLFF
TGCGCCAGCAGCCAAGAAGGGAACGGACGTAATGAAAAACTGTTTTTT
>TRBJ1-2|.|13|.|TRBV7-9
CASSQGSNYGYTF
TGTGCCAGCAGCCAGGGTAGCAACTATGGCTACACCTTC
>TRBJ1-1|.|15|.|TRBV6-6
CASSPRVLGTTEAFF
TGTGCCAGCAGTCCCAGGGTTCTGGGAACCACTGAAGCTTTCTTT
>TRBJ2-1|.|17|TRBD2|TRBV4-1
CASSQSSSPGRYNEQFF
TGCGCCAGCAGCCAATCGAGCTCCCCCGGGAGGTACAATGAGCAGTTCTTC
>TRBJ1-1|.|16|.|TRBV18
CASSPSALGRGTEAFF
TGTGCCAGCTCACCTTCGGCTTTGGGCAGGGGCACTGAAGCTTTCTTT
>TRBJ1-2|.|17|.|TRBV7-2
CASSVGGAGNFIHGYTF
TGTGCCAGCAGCGTCGGGGGGGCGGGTAATTTCATCCATGGCTACACCTTC
>TRBJ1-1|.|14|TRBD1|TRBV7-2
CASSLGQGNTEAFF
TGTGCCAGCAGCCTCGGACAGGGGAACACTGAAGCTTTCTTT
>TRBJ2-5|.|14|TRBD1|TRBV6-5
CASRRGGGQETQYF
TGTGCCAGCCGTCGAGGGGGCGGTCAAGAGACCCAGTACTTC
>TRBJ2-3|.|13|.|TRBV30
CALTGPSTDTQYF
TGTGCCCTCACAGGGCCTAGCACAGATACGCAGTATTTT
>TRBJ1-5|.|13|TRBD1|TRBV25-1
CASRGQGHQPQHF
TGTGCCAGCAGGGGACAGGGCCATCAGCCCCAGCATTTT
>TRBJ2-7|.|13|.|TRBV15
CATSRDRGSQQYF
TGTGCCACCAGCAGAGATCGCGGTTCCCAGCAGTACTTC
>TRBJ1-1|.|13|.|TRBV6-4
CASSEGRNTEAFF
TGTGCCAGCAGTGAAGGTAGAAACACTGAAGCTTTCTTT
>TRBJ2-1|.|14|TRBD1|TRBV5-1
CASNGQAGGNEQFF
TGCGCCAGCAACGGACAGGCGGGTGGCAATGAGCAGTTCTTC
>TRBJ1-1|once|14|.|TRBV6-1
CASGSERWDTEAFF
TGTGCCAGCGGGTCGGAACGGTGGGACACTGAAGCTTTCTTT
>TRBJ1-2|.|15|TRBD1|TRBV23-1
CASSPSRGAKFGYTF
TGCGCCAGCAGTCCGTCCAGGGGGGCCAAGTTTGGCTACACCTTC
>TRBJ2-2|.|14|.|TRBV30
CAWSGETNSGELFF
TGTGCCTGGAGTGGGGAGACTAACTCCGGGGAGCTGTTTTTT
>TRBJ2-6|.|15|TRBD1|TRBV29-1
CSVRQGSAGANVLTF
TGCAGCGTCCGACAGGGGTCGGCTGGGGCCAACGTCCTGACTTTC
>TRBJ1-1|.|13|TRBD1|TRBV27
CASRLQGGTEAFF
TGTGCCAGCAGGCTGCAGGGGGGGACTGAAGCTTTCTTT
>TRBJ1-2|.|13|.|TRBV6-5
CASSYSPGEGYTF
TGTGCCAGCAGTTACTCTCCAGGGGAGGGCTACACCTTC
>TRBJ1-2|.|13|.|TRBV27
CASSLTGPYGYTF
TGTGCCAGCAGTTTAACAGGGCCATATGGCTACACCTTC
>TRBJ1-1|few|14|TRBD1|TRBV13
CASSLGRGATEAFF
TGTGCCAGCAGCTTAGGCAGGGGGGCAACTGAAGCTTTCTTT
>TRBJ2-3|.|18|TRBD2|TRBV5-1
CASTDLGLAGGTTDTQYF
TGCGCCAGCACTGACCTGGGACTAGCGGGAGGAACCACAGATACGCAGTATTTT
>TRBJ2-1|.|16|.|TRBV27
CASSLDLSRSYNEQFF
TGTGCCAGCAGTTTAGATCTATCCCGCTCCTACAATGAGCAGTTCTTC
>TRBJ2-2|.|14|.|TRBV11-2
CASRGPSNTGELFF
TGTGCCAGCAGAGGACCGTCGAACACCGGGGAGCTGTTTTTT
>TRBJ2-4|few|13|.|TRBV4-2
CASSQPGKNIQYF
TGTGCCAGCAGCCAGCCAGGGAAAAACATTCAGTACTTC
>TRBJ1-4|.|13|.|TRBV2
CASNGQPNEKLFF
TGTGCCAGCAATGGACAGCCTAATGAAAAACTGTTTTTT
>TRBJ1-2|.|13|.|TRBV2
CASSSGLREGYTF
TGTGCCAGCAGCTCCGGTCTCCGCGAGGGCTACACCTTC
>TRBJ2-1|.|14|TRBD2|TRBV18
CASSLAGGYNEQFF
TGTGCCAGCTCACTAGCGGGGGGGTACAATGAGCAGTTCTTC
>TRBJ1-1|.|19|TRBD1|TRBV5-6
CASSLVASDRGWVDTEAFF
TGTGCCAGCAGCTTGGTGGCGTCCGACAGGGGATGGGTTGACACTGAAGCTTTCTTT
>TRBJ1-6|.|18|TRBD1|TRBV28
CASSLARGYRGNNSPLHF
TGTGCCAGCAGTTTAGCCAGGGGGTATAGGGGGAATAATTCACCCCTCCACTTT
>TRBJ2-5|.|14|.|TRBV5-1
CASSYSTGTETQYF
TGCGCCAGCAGCTACTCTACAGGGACGGAGACCCAGTACTTC
>TRBJ2-3|.|13|.|TRBV19
CASSIGARDTQYF
TGTGCCAGTAGTATCGGGGCCCGAGATACGCAGTATTTT
>TRBJ2-3|.|12|.|TRBV29-1
CSVEGGSDTQYF
TGCAGCGTTGAAGGGGGCTCAGATACGCAGTATTTT
>TRBJ2-3|.|17|TRBD2|TRBV5-1
CASLPQPSGVSTDTQYF
TGCGCCAGCCTACCCCAACCTAGCGGAGTTAGCACAGATACGCAGTATTTT
>TRBJ2-1|.|12|.|TRBV29-1
CSGAANYNEQFF
TGCAGCGGGGCAGCTAATTACAATGAGCAGTTCTTC
>TRBJ1-3|.|15|.|TRBV5-1
CASSLGPGGGNTIYF
TGCGCCAGCAGCTTGGGGCCGGGGGGTGGAAACACCATATATTTT
>TRBJ2-1|.|15|TRBD1|TRBV7-2
CASSSDRGGYNEQFF
TGTGCCAGCAGCTCCGACAGGGGGGGGTACAATGAGCAGTTCTTC
>TRBJ1-5|.|16|TRBD1|TRBV5-5
CASSLSTGGAGQPQHF
TGTGCCAGCAGCCTGTCGACAGGGGGCGCCGGGCAGCCCCAGCATTTT
>TRBJ1-2|few|13|.|TRBV5-1
CASSPQLHDGYTF
TGCGCCAGCAGCCCACAGTTACACGATGGCTACACCTTC
>TRBJ1-4|.|14|.|TRBV28
CASSEAVANEKLFF
TGTGCCAGCAGCGAAGCAGTGGCTAATGAAAAACTGTTTTTT
>TRBJ2-3|.|15|TRBD2|TRBV7-9
CASTTGSGFTDTQYF
TGTGCCAGCACCACCGGTAGCGGGTTCACAGATACGCAGTATTTT
>TRBJ2-5|.|12|.|TRBV6-6
CASRQGRETQYF
TGTGCCAGCAGACAGGGCAGGGAGACCCAGTACTTC
>TRBJ1-5|.|11|.|TRBV29-1
CTKGQNQPQHF
TGCACAAAAGGACAGAATCAGCCCCAGCATTTT
>TRBJ1-5|.|15|.|TRBV2
CASSLQTRGNQPQHF
TGTGCCAGCAGCCTACAGACCCGGGGCAATCAGCCCCAGCATTTT
>TRBJ1-2|.|12|.|TRBV2
CASRSPGDGYTF
TGTGCCAGCAGGTCCCCAGGGGATGGCTACACCTTC